What follows is one T cell receptor (beta chain) and its context. Per sorted-subset replicate PCR, input was 150 to 250 ng DNA, representing about 29,000 T cell genomes. Libraries were prepared by immunoSEQ multiplex PCR; TCRdb keeps only in-frame clonotypes and omits some of them. Seen here are 2 million to 2.5 million clones, 90% to 95% observed once, and the top ten hold about 0.37%. The data stem from a study of shared clonotypes between healthy human individuals. For the study at large: The study drew on a couple of women and a few men aged 18 to 49 as donors. There were three CD4 naive, three CD4 memory, two CD8 naive and one CD8 memory plates per donor.

The sequenced material came from naive CD4+ T cells from PBMCs. The subset here: CD45RA+ positively selected. This TCR came from a man aged 18 to 35 in good health. Some clones in this sample may be carry-over from other donors' samples.

The CDR3 is CASSAPRDAIYGYTF. CDR3 coding DNA: TGTGCCAGTAGTGCCCCGAGGGACGCTATCTATGGCTACACCTTC. The gene calls are TRBV19 and TRBJ1-2; tentatively, D is TRBD1 (5 bases). V lost 5 bases, J lost 4 bases, and 17 bases lay in between. From germline, CDR1 is LNHDA and CDR2 SQIVND (reference sequence). CDR3 size: 15 residues.